The clone carrying this T cell receptor (beta chain) came up a few times. V lost 0 bases to trimming and J lost 3 bases, with 5 bases between them. CDR1 is GTSNPN, CDR2 SVGIG, per germline (reference sequence). The CDR3 totals 13 residues. These data belong to a study of blood T cell repertoires in COVID-19. The overall study: COVID-19 samples, acute and convalescent, were from the United States, Italy and Spain.

Original data processing: Reference gene primer amplification yielded estimated nucleated cell counts. Sequencing used immunoSEQ multiplex PCR; TCRdb keeps in-frame clones, though not all of them. That table supplies the V and J calls and clone size; D and trimming were determined from the DNA. Of under 150,000 clones in the sample, over 75% were seen once. Sequencing was carried out using peripheral blood. This TCR was recovered from a man older than 75 with acute or convalescent COVID-19. V gene TRBV30 combines with J gene TRBJ2-2; no reliable D call. CDR3 nucleotide sequence: TGTGCCTGGAGTGTACTGGACACCGGGGAGCTGTTTTTT. This sequence encodes CAWSVLDTGELFF.